This entry features one T cell receptor (beta chain) sequence. Germline V gene sequence: CDR1 SGHDT, CDR2 YYEEEE. The CDR3 spans 18 residues. V dropped 6 bases and J dropped 2; count of bases not matched to a gene: 17. These data originate in a study of Ad26.COV2.S vaccination and SARS-CoV-2 variants. Study in general: Trial arm assignment for the donor was COV1001 Ad26.COV2.S.

Some clones are missing from TCRdb's copy, which holds only in-frame ones; the method was immunoSEQ multiplex PCR. The sample includes about 320,000 clones, about 86% of them seen just once. Treatment specified: 15 to 20 received Ad26.COV2.S at low or high dose, single or two shots; roughly 5 received placebo; per-sample allocation not given. Repertoires come from day 63 after the first vaccine or placebo injection. As its vector, the vaccine had Ad26, which expressed Wuhan-strain SARS-CoV-2 spike. This receptor was taken from a person aged 18-60 years who received the Ad26.COV2.S COVID-19 vaccine or a placebo. The sequencing used peripheral blood, collected in a trial of Ad26.COV2.S vaccine versus placebo. The V gene is TRBV5-6, the J gene TRBJ2-7; 10 bases agree with TRBD1. CDR3 residues: CASNPYVQRDRGTYEQYF. The CDR3 nucleotides are TGTGCCAGCAACCCCTACGTCCAACGGGACAGGGGAACCTACGAGCAGTACTTC.